The present TCR beta chain was sequenced within a study of control samples from healthy donors and cancer patients. The table came from immunoSEQ multiplex PCR; TCRdb's copy has only in-frame clones and leaves some out. The table lists hundreds of thousands of clones, more than 80% of them singletons, with 6% to 7% in the top ten. Germline V gene sequence: CDR1 LNHNV, CDR2 YYDKDF (reference sequence). This CDR3 has 12 residues. Deletions cut 3 bases from V and 6 bases from J, with 8 bases between. This clonotype originated in a man in his forties or fifties with head and neck cancer. V is TRBV15 and J is TRBJ1-1; no reliable D call. The sample comprised PBMCs. The DNA of the CDR3 is TGTGCCACCAGCAGGCTCCGGGCTGAAGCTTTCTTT. Translation: CATSRLRAEAFF.